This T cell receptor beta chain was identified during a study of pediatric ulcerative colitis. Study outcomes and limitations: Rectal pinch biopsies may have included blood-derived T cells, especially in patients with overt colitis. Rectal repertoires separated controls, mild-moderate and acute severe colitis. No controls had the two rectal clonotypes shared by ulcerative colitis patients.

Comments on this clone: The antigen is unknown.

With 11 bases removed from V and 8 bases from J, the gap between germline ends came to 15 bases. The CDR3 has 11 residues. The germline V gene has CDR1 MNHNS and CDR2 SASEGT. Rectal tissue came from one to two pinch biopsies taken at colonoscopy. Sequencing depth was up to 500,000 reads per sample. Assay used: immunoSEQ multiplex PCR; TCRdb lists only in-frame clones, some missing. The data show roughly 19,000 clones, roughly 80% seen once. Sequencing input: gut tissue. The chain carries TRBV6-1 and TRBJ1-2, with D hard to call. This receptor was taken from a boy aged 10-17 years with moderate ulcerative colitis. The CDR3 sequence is CAAWGGHGYTF. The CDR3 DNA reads TGTGCCGCGTGGGGAGGGCACGGCTACACCTTC.